The entry below describes one T cell receptor (beta chain). What it binds is not known. Per germline, CDR1 MNHEY and CDR2 SVGAGI. The CDR3 is 14 residues long. V was clipped by 2 bases and J by 9 bases; unmatched bases: 4. Primers included in the PCR were 60 Vbeta and 13 Jbeta primers. This table comes from immunoSEQ multiplex PCR, and its TCRdb copy is limited to in-frame clones, with some not included. The sample lists under 85,000 clones, 60% to 85% occurring once. These data originate in a study of cytomegalovirus exposure and HLA in healthy donors. Broader study findings: The only immune exposure information that was available was CMV serostatus.

Sequenced sample: PBMCs. The chain recombines TRBV6-5 with TRBJ1-6; 7 positions match TRBD1. This clonotype was obtained from a man aged 18 to 30 in good health and CMV-seronegative. The CDR3 loop reads CASSYGAGGSPLHF. As DNA, the CDR3 is TGTGCCAGCAGTTACGGGGCAGGGGGTTCACCCCTCCACTTT.